Shown below are 20 T cell receptor beta chains from a single sample sequenced in a study of OX40 agonist ivuxolimab in advanced cancers. The protocol was immunoSEQ multiplex PCR, while the TCRdb copy is restricted to in-frame clones and leaves out a portion. This repertoire shows 45,000 or so clones, under 95% found once; its top ten account for over 15%. Sequencing used CD4+ or CD8+ T cells sorted from blood, obtained in a trial of the OX40 agonist ivuxolimab. The receptor source for this set is an adult with an advanced solid tumor such as melanoma, head and neck, liver or kidney cancer.

This sequence joins TRBV7-9 and TRBJ2-5; D might be TRBD2 (6 bases). This CDR3 is 14 amino acids long. Germline assignment: CDR1 SEHNR and CDR2 FQNEAQ (reference sequence). V dropped 3 bases and J dropped 5 bases, with 13 bases sitting between them. CDR3 bases: TGTGCCAGCAGCTTCGGGGGACGGTGGGAGACCCAGTACTTC. Its translation: CASSFGGRWETQYF.

This clone came up once. The chain recombines TRBV6-1 with TRBJ1-5; 8 positions agree with TRBD1. The V gene's germline CDR1 is MNHNS and CDR2 SASEGT. V lost 5 bases to trimming and J lost 3 bases; unmatched junction nucleotides: 6. CDR3 length equals 15 residues. The CDR3 sequence: CASSPGQVSNQPQHF. In DNA, the CDR3 is TGTGCCAGCAGTCCGGGACAGGTCTCCAATCAGCCCCAGCATTTT.

The chain couples TRBV28 to TRBJ1-1, with unresolved D. Germline V CDR1 and CDR2: MDHEN, SYDVKM. This CDR3 has 16 amino acids. Trimming left V 2 bases short and J 0 bases short, with 13 bases between. CDR3 loop: CASSLHSAGMNTEAFF. The DNA for the CDR3 is TGTGCCAGCAGTTTACATTCAGCAGGAATGAACACTGAAGCTTTCTTT.

The CDR3: CASSQVVELALIGTVYNEQFF. The DNA for the CDR3 is TGCGCCAGCAGCCAAGTTGTAGAACTAGCGCTCATAGGGACGGTTTACAATGAGCAGTTCTTC. This rearrangement joins TRBV4-1 to TRBJ2-1; 7 nucleotides align to TRBD2. With V trimmed by 1 base and J by 4 bases, 22 bases remained unmatched. Germline loops: CDR1 MGHRA, CDR2 YSYEKL. CDR3 length equals 21 residues.

This clone was detected only once. The CDR3 protein is CASSPGTSGVSGEQFF. The CDR3 DNA follows: TGTGCCAGCAGCCCGGGGACTAGCGGGGTATCCGGTGAGCAGTTCTTC. This rearrangement joins TRBV7-8 to TRBJ2-1; 13 nucleotides agree with TRBD2. In germline, CDR1 is SGHVS, CDR2 FQNEAQ. This CDR3 has 16 residues. V gave up 5 bases and J gave up 9 bases; unmatched junction bases: 10. The whole variable domain, filled in from reference TRBV7-8 and TRBJ2-1, reads GAGVSQSPRYKVAKRGQDVALRCDPISGHVSLFWYQQALGQGPEFLTYFQNEAQLDKSGLPSDRFFAERPEGSVSTLKIQRTQQEDSAVYLCASSPGTSGVSGEQFFGPGTRLTVL.

The rearrangement uses TRBV5-6 and TRBJ2-5; a weak D match, TRBD2 (6 bases). The germline gives CDR1 SGHDT, CDR2 YYEEEE. V was cut by 3 bases and J by 2 bases, with 14 bases left in between. The CDR3 has 15 amino acids. The CDR3 bases are TGTGCCAGCAGCTCCCTCGGGACTCAACAAGAGACCCAGTACTTC. This codes for CASSSLGTQQETQYF.

The chain couples TRBV29-1 to TRBJ2-3, with a tentative D call TRBD1 (6 bases). This CDR3 is built from 12 residues. CDR1 is SQVTM and CDR2 is ANQGSEA in the germline V gene. The germline V and J ends were trimmed by 2 bases and 4 bases, with 7 bases remaining between them. CDR3 sequence (DNA): TGCAGCGTTGAACAGGGGCCAGATACGCAGTATTTT. Its translation is CSVEQGPDTQYF.

This clone occurred once. The chain joins TRBV30 to TRBJ2-2, with a weak D call TRBD1 (5 bases). This CDR3 has 15 residues. CDR1 and CDR2 from the germline V gene are GTSNPN and SVGIG (reference sequence). Trimming shortened V by 0 bases and J by 3 bases, and 11 bases separated the two germline ends. DNA of the CDR3: TGTGCCTGGAGTGTCGTGGGGCCCCACACCGGGGAGCTGTTTTTT. Protein product: CAWSVVGPHTGELFF.

The chain employs TRBV28 and TRBJ2-7, with a possible D match to TRBD1 (5 bases). Germline CDR1 MDHEN, CDR2 SYDVKM. Trimming cost V 3 bases and J 5 bases, with 23 bases left between them. The CDR3 contains 17 residues. CDR3 sequence reads: CASSFSGFGQGRDEQYF. The DNA of the CDR3 is TGTGCCAGCAGTTTCAGTGGATTTGGCCAGGGAAGGGACGAGCAGTACTTC.

The rearrangement links TRBV27 to TRBJ2-1; tentative D call: TRBD2 (5 bases). The V end lost 4 bases, the J end lost 3 bases, and 7 bases lay between the germline ends. Germline V CDR1 and CDR2: MNHEY, SMNVEV (reference sequence). The CDR3 extends over 13 amino acids. The CDR3 nucleotides are TGTGCCAGCAGTTGGAGGAGCTACAATGAGCAGTTCTTC. Translation: CASSWRSYNEQFF.

The chain is built from TRBV6-6 and TRBJ2-3; D is undetermined. The CDR3 is 15 residues long. Germline values: CDR1 MNHNY, CDR2 SVGAGI (reference sequence). V lost 2 bases and J lost 0, with 9 bases in between. The CDR3, as DNA: TGTGCCAGCAGTTACGCTCTCGCTAGCACAGATACGCAGTATTTT. Translating gives CASSYALASTDTQYF.

The gene calls are TRBV25-1 and TRBJ2-1; D remains ambiguous. V lost 0 bases, J lost 2 bases, and 11 bases lay in between. Germline loops: CDR1 MGHDK, CDR2 SYGVNS. The CDR3 loop spans 16 amino acids. CDR3 region: CASSEYRQSAYNEQFF. Written as DNA, the CDR3 is TGTGCCAGCAGTGAATACCGGCAGTCCGCCTACAATGAGCAGTTCTTC. Drawing the rest from reference TRBV25-1 and TRBJ2-1, the complete variable domain is EADIYQTPRYLVIGTGKKITLECSQTMGHDKMYWYQQDPGMELHLIHYSYGVNSTEKGDLSSESTVSRIRTEHFPLTLESARPSHTSQYLCASSEYRQSAYNEQFFGPGTRLTVL.

The J gene is TRBJ2-2, the V gene TRBV11-2; TRBD2 matches at 10 bases. Germline values: CDR1 SGHAT, CDR2 FQNNGV. Trimming cost V 8 bases and J 6 bases; bases outside gene matches: 15. The CDR3 contains 17 residues. As DNA, the CDR3 is TGTGCCAGCGACGTTATACCCAGCGGGGGGGCATCCGGGGAGCTGTTTTTT. Its translation is CASDVIPSGGASGELFF.

In nucleotides, the CDR3 is TGTGCCAGCAGTTACTCTAGTGGATATTACGAGCAGTACTTC. Its protein is CASSYSSGYYEQYF. J is TRBJ2-7 and V is TRBV6-5, with D hard to call. The CDR3 sequence is 14 residues long. The V gene's germline CDR1 is MNHEY and CDR2 SVGAGI. Trimming removed 0 bases from V and 4 bases from J, with 10 bases in between.

V usage is TRBV5-4 and J usage is TRBJ2-7; unclear D gene. This CDR3 has 13 residues. The V gene lost 3 bases and the J gene lost 2 bases, with 9 bases spanning the gap. Germline V lookup: CDR1 SGHNT, CDR2 YYREEE (reference sequence). The CDR3 DNA follows: TGTGCCAGCAGCTCAAACTTGGCCTACGAGCAGTACTTC. It yields the protein CASSSNLAYEQYF.

The rearrangement joins TRBV6-6 to TRBJ2-2; weak D call: TRBD1 (5 bases). This CDR3 has 15 amino acids. Per germline, CDR1 MNHNY and CDR2 SVGAGI (reference sequence). Trimming pared 2 bases from V and 4 bases from J, leaving 11 bases between. The CDR3 region has the DNA TGTGCCAGCAGTTACACCGCAGGGCGCACCGGGGAGCTGTTTTTT. Residues: CASSYTAGRTGELFF.

This chain joins TRBV27 and TRBJ2-7; 8 bases agree with TRBD2. The assigned J gene may be wrong: the sequence end matches TRBJ2-1 better. CDR1 and CDR2 from the germline V gene are MNHEY and SMNVEV (reference sequence). The CDR3 contains 14 residues. The CDR3 loop reads CASSLRGGQNEQFF. As DNA, the CDR3 is TGTGCCAGCAGTTTACGGGGGGGCCAAAATGAGCAGTTCTTC.

This chain uses TRBV27 with TRBJ2-7; 7 bases align to TRBD2. Per the germline V gene, CDR1 is MNHEY and CDR2 is SMNVEV (reference sequence). With 6 bases clipped from V and 3 bases from J, the junction kept 8 bases outside the gene matches. This CDR3 is built from 14 residues. The DNA for the CDR3 is TGTGCCAGCAGGGGGGAACGGGAGGTCTACGAGCAGTACTTC. This codes for CASRGEREVYEQYF.

This chain joins TRBV5-1 and TRBJ1-2; TRBD1 aligns across 7 bases. The CDR3 is made up of 15 amino acids. J gave up 3 bases and V 6 bases, and 11 bases lay outside the gene matches. The V gene's germline CDR1 is SGHRS and CDR2 YFSETQ. The CDR3 sequence is CASTPLQGGDYGYTF. CDR3 in DNA: TGCGCCAGCACCCCGCTCCAGGGGGGGGACTATGGCTACACCTTC.

The gene calls are TRBV27 and TRBJ1-1; perhaps TRBD1 as D (5 bases). The germline gives CDR1 MNHEY, CDR2 SMNVEV (reference sequence). CDR3 length: 12 residues. V was clipped by 6 bases and J by 11 bases, with 16 bases between them. The CDR3 DNA sequence: TGTGCCAGCAGGAGAGGAGGGGCAGGGGCTTTCTTT. This gives the protein CASRRGGAGAFF.